This T cell receptor (beta chain) was documented in a study of cytomegalovirus exposure and HLA in healthy donors. The PCR used 60 Vbeta and 13 Jbeta primers. Using immunoSEQ multiplex PCR, the repertoire was profiled, and TCRdb retains in-frame clones only, with some absent. The data contain 50,000 to 70,000 clones, 65% to 85% of them singletons. This CDR3 region has 16 residues. Germline CDR1 is SGHNT and CDR2 is YENEEA. Losses at the gene ends were 5 bases for V and 4 bases for J; bases not matched to a gene: 3. Material for sequencing was PBMCs. This chain connects TRBV11-3 to TRBJ2-1; 15 bases are a match to TRBD2. This TCR was recovered from a female donor in good health and CMV-seronegative. CDR3 residues: CASSQGTSGRYNEQFF. As DNA, the CDR3 is TGTGCCAGCAGCCAAGGGACTAGCGGGAGGTACAATGAGCAGTTCTTC.